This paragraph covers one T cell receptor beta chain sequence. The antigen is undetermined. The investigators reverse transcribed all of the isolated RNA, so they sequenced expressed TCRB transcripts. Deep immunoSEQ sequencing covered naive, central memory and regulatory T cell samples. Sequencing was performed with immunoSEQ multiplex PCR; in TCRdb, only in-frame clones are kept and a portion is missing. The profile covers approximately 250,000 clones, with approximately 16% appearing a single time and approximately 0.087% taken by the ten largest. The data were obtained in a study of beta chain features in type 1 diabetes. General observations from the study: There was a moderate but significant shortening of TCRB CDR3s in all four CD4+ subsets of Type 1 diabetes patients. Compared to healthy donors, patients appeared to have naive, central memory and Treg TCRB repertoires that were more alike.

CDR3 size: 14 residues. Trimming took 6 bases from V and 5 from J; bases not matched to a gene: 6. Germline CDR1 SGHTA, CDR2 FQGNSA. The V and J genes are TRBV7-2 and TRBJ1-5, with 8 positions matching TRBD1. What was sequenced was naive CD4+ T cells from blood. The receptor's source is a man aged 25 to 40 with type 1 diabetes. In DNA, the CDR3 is TGTGCCAGCAGACAACGACAGGGGTATCAGCCCCAGCATTTT. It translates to CASRQRQGYQPQHF.